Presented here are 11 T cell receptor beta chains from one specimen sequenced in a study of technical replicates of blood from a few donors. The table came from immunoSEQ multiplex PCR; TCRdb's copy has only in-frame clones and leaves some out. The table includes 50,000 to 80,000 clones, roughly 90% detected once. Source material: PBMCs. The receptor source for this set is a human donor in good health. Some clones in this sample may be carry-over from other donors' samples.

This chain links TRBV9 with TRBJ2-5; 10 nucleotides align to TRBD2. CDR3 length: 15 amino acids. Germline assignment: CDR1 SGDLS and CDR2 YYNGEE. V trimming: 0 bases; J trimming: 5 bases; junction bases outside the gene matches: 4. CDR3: CASSVGLAGVETQYF. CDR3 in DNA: TGTGCCAGCAGCGTAGGGCTAGCGGGAGTGGAGACCCAGTACTTC.

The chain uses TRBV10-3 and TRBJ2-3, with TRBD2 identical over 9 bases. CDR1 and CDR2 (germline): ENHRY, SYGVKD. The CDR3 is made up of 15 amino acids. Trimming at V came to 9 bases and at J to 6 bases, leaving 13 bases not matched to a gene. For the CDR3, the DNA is TGTGCCATATGGCGGGGGGGCGTGGAGGGGGATACGCAGTATTTT. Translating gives CAIWRGGVEGDTQYF.

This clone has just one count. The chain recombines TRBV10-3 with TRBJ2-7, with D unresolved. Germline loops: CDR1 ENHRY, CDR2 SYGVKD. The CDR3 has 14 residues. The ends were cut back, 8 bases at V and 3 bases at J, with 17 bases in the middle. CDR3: CAICPSSPDYEQYF. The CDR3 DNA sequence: TGTGCCATCTGTCCTTCCAGTCCCGACTACGAGCAGTACTTC.

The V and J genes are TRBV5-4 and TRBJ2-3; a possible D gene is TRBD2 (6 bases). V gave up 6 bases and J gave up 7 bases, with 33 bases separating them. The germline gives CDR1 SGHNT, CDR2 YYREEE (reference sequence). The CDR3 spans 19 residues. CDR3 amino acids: CASISKARVVAEVGNTQYF. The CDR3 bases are TGTGCCAGCATATCAAAGGCCCGGGTGGTAGCGGAGGTGGGGAATACGCAGTATTTT.

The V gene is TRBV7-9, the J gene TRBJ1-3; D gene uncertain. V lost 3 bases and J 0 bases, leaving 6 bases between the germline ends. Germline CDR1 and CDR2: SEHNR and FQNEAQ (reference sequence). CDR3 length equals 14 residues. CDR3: CASSFPGSGNTIYF. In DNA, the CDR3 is TGTGCCAGCAGCTTCCCCGGCTCTGGAAACACCATATATTTT. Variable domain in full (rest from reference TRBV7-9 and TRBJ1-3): DTGVSQNPRHKITKRGQNVTFRCDPISEHNRLYWYRQTLGQGPEFLTYFQNEAQLEKSRLLSDRFSAERPKGSFSTLEIQRTEQGDSAMYLCASSFPGSGNTIYFGEGSWLTVV.

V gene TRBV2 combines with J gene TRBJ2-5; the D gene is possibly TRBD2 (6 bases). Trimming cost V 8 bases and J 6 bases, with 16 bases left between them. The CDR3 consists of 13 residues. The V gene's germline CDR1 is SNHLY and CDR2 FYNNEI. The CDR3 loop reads CASAVGGAKTQYF. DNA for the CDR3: TGTGCCAGCGCAGTGGGGGGAGCAAAGACCCAGTACTTC.

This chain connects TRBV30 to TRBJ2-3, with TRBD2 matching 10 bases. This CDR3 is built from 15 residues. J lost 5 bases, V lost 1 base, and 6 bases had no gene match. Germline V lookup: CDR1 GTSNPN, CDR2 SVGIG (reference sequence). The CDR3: CAWSASGSVIDTQYF. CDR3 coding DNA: TGTGCCTGGAGTGCTAGCGGGAGTGTCATAGATACGCAGTATTTT.

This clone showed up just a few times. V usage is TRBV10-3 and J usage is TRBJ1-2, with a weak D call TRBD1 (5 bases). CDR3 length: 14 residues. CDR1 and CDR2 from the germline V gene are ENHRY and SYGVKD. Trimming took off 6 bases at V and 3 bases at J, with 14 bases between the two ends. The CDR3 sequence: CAISSPQVYYGYTF. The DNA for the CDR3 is TGTGCCATCAGCTCCCCACAGGTTTACTATGGCTACACCTTC.

Written as DNA, the CDR3 is TGTGCCAGCAGCTTAGTCGGGTATAACTATGGCTACACCTTC. This codes for CASSLVGYNYGYTF. The V gene is TRBV7-9, the J gene TRBJ1-2; D gene uncertain. Per the germline V gene, CDR1 is SEHNR and CDR2 is FQNEAQ (reference sequence). The CDR3 extends over 14 amino acids. The ends were cut back, 1 base at V and 1 base at J, with 7 bases in the middle. Filled out from reference TRBV7-9 and TRBJ1-2, the complete variable domain reads DTGVSQNPRHKITKRGQNVTFRCDPISEHNRLYWYRQTLGQGPEFLTYFQNEAQLEKSRLLSDRFSAERPKGSFSTLEIQRTEQGDSAMYLCASSLVGYNYGYTFGSGTRLTVV.

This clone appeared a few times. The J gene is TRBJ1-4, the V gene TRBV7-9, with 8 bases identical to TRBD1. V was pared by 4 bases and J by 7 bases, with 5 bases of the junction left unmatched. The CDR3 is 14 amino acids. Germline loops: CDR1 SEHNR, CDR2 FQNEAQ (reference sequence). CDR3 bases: TGTGCCAGCAGCTCCACAGGGGGGGCTGAAAAACTGTTTTTT. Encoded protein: CASSSTGGAEKLFF.

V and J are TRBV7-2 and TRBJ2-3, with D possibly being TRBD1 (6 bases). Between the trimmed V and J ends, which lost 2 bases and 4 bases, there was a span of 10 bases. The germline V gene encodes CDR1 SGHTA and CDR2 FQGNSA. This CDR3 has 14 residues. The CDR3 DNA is TGTGCCAGCAGCTTAAACAGGGCCGCAGATACGCAGTATTTT. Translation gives CASSLNRAADTQYF.